The T cell receptor beta chain under discussion was sequenced for a study of blood T cell repertoires in COVID-19. Only in-frame clones appear in the TCRdb table, and some are missing; sequencing was by immunoSEQ multiplex PCR. Of about 250,000 clones listed, roughly 84% are singletons. Germline-derived CDR1 and CDR2 are MGHRA and YSYEKL. The V end was cut by 4 bases, the J end by 0 bases, with 12 bases between. The CDR3 has 16 amino acids. This chain joins TRBV4-1 and TRBJ1-4; D uncertain. This TCR was recovered from a woman aged 40 to 50 who had recovered from COVID-19. Material for sequencing was peripheral blood. CDR3 region: CASSLSDLATNEKLFF. As DNA, the CDR3 is TGCGCCAGCAGCCTATCAGACCTAGCAACTAATGAAAAACTGTTTTTT.